This T cell receptor (beta chain) emerged from a study of blood T cell repertoires in COVID-19. For the study at large: The cDNA or gDNA used as material had been derived from T cells, B-cell-depleted T cells, or PBMCs.

The CDR3 covers 14 residues. Germline V gives CDR1 MGHRA, CDR2 YSYEKL. With 4 bases clipped from V and 5 bases from J, the junction kept 5 bases outside the gene matches. Only in-frame clones appear in the TCRdb table, and some are missing; sequencing was by immunoSEQ multiplex PCR. The sample consists of 180,000 or so clones, more than 75% of them appearing once. The gene calls are TRBV4-1 and TRBJ2-1, with TRBD2 matching 7 bases. The clonotype was recovered from a man aged 35 to 55 with active or convalescent COVID-19. The specimen sequenced was peripheral blood. CDR3 region: CASSRRTRNNEQFF. CDR3 DNA sequence: TGCGCCAGCAGCCGGCGGACTAGAAACAATGAGCAGTTCTTC.